This T cell receptor (beta chain) was identified during a study of memory CD4+ T cells and cytomegalovirus serostatus. The sort gate was single viable CD3+CD4+CD8-CD45RO+ cells for memory CD4+ T cells. This CDR3 contains 16 residues. The germline V gene encodes CDR1 LGHNT and CDR2 FRNRAP. With 1 base removed from V and 3 bases from J, the gap between germline ends came to 15 bases. Clones were read by immunoSEQ multiplex PCR, and TCRdb kept only the in-frame ones, dropping some. The sample comprises roughly 86,000 clones, around 80% of which are singletons, and approximately 4% rests with the top ten.

The rearrangement joins TRBV12-5 to TRBJ2-5, with D possibly being TRBD2 (6 bases). The sequence came from an adult in good health and CMV-seropositive. The sequencing input was memory CD4+ T cells from blood. CDR3 protein: CASGLGRGSPEETQYF. The CDR3 region has the DNA TGTGCTAGTGGTTTGGGGAGGGGTTCGCCAGAAGAGACCCAGTACTTC.